These T cell receptor beta chains were read from a single sample in a study of cytomegalovirus exposure and HLA in healthy donors. Profiling relied on immunoSEQ multiplex PCR, and the TCRdb table lists in-frame clones only, not all of them. This sample has 150,000 to 200,000 clones, with approximately 80% found just once. Sequencing was performed on PBMCs. These receptors all stem from a middle-aged woman in good health and CMV-seronegative. CDR3s include the opening cysteine and the closing phenylalanine or tryptophan. Fields, in order: D gene, V gene, clone size, J gene, CDR3 DNA, CDR3 protein. A D gene is named only where the DNA matches it firmly. Size tells how often a clone was seen (once, few, many) or the class of an expanded clone, and some rows leave it out.

TRBD1	TRBV11-3	few	TRBJ2-2	TGTGCCAGCAGCTTACAGGGGGCGAACACCGGGGAGCTGTTTTTT	CASSLQGANTGELFF
TRBD2	TRBV7-2	NA	TRBJ2-7	TGTGCCAGCAGCCTACCGGGACTAGCGGCCTACGAGCAGTACTTC	CASSLPGLAAYEQYF
NA	TRBV7-8	few	TRBJ1-6	TGTGCCAGCAGCCAAGGAGGCAGAGATTCACCCCTCCACTTT	CASSQGGRDSPLHF
NA	TRBV7-3	few	TRBJ2-7	TGTGCCAGCAGCTCTCAACGCGGATCCGAGCAGTACTTC	CASSSQRGSEQYF
NA	TRBV18	NA	TRBJ1-6	TGTGCCAGCTCAACAGACAGGAATTCACCCCTCCACTTT	CASSTDRNSPLHF
TRBD1	TRBV28	NA	TRBJ1-4	TGTGCCAGCAGCCGGTCCGGGACAGGGGATGAAAAACTGTTTTTT	CASSRSGTGDEKLFF
NA	TRBV7-2	NA	TRBJ1-1	TGTGCCAGCAGCTTCAACAGAGCAGGGAACACTGAAGCTTTCTTT	CASSFNRAGNTEAFF
TRBD2	TRBV7-6	NA	TRBJ2-5	TGTGCCAGCAGCACTAGCGGGGGGCTCCAAGAGACCCAGTACTTC	CASSTSGGLQETQYF
NA	TRBV6-1	NA	TRBJ2-1	TGTGCCAGCAGGGATACAGGGCTCCATGAGCAGTTCTTC	CASRDTGLHEQFF
TRBD1	TRBV4-2	NA	TRBJ1-1	TGTGCCAGCAGCCAGATGGACAGGGTGAACACTGAAGCTTTCTTT	CASSQMDRVNTEAFF
TRBD1	TRBV18	few	TRBJ1-5	TGTGCCAGCTCACCACCGATAATACAGGGGGAAGCGGGCCGCTCGTATCAGCCCCAGCATTTT	CASSPPIIQGEAGRSYQPQHF
TRBD2	TRBV9	NA	TRBJ2-1	TGTGCCAGCAGTCGTACATCCGGGGGGGCGATTATCGATGAGCAGTTCTTC	CASSRTSGGAIIDEQFF
TRBD1	TRBV28	NA	TRBJ1-1	TGTGCCAGCAGTTTTCTCGACAGGGGAACTGAAGCTTTCTTT	CASSFLDRGTEAFF
NA	TRBV5-1	NA	TRBJ2-7	TGCGCCAGCAGCTTTACCCGGGACACTAAATCCTACGAGCAGTACTTC	CASSFTRDTKSYEQYF
TRBD1	TRBV27	few	TRBJ2-7	TGTGCCAGCAGTTTGGCCTCGACAGGGGGCTCCTACGAGCAGTACTTC	CASSLASTGGSYEQYF
TRBD2	TRBV11-2	NA	TRBJ2-2	TGTGCCAGCAGCTTAGGCGGGGGCGGGGGGACCGGGGAGCTGTTTTTT	CASSLGGGGGTGELFF
TRBD1	TRBV5-1	NA	TRBJ2-1	TGCGCCAGCAGCCCACTGGACAGGGTCAGGGATGAGCAGTTCTTC	CASSPLDRVRDEQFF
NA	TRBV7-2	NA	TRBJ1-1	TGTGCCAGCAGCTTGACAGGAGATAAGAACACTGAAGCTTTCTTT	CASSLTGDKNTEAFF